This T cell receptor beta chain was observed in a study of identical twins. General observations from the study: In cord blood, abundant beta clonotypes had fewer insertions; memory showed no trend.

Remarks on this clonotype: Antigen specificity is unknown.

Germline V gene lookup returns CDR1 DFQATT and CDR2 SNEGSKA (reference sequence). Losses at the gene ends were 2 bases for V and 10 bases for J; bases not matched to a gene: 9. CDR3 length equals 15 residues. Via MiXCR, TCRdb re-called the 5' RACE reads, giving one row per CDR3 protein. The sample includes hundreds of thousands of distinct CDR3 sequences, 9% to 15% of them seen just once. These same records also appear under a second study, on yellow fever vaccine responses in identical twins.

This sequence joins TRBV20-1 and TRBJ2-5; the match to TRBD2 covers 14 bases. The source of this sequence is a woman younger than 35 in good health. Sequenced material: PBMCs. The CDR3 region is CSARPGTSGGADQYF. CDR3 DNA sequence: TGCAGTGCTAGACCGGGGACTAGCGGGGGCGCGGACCAGTACTTC.